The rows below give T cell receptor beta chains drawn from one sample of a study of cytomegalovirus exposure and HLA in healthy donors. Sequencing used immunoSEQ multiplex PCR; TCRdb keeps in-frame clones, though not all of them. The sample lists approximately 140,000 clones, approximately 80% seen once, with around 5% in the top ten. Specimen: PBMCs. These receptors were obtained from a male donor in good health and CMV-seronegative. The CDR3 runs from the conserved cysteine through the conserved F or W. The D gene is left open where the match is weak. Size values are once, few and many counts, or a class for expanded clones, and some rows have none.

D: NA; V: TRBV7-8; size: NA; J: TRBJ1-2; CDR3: CASSFDSYGYTF; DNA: TGTGCCAGCAGCTTCGACAGTTATGGCTACACCTTC
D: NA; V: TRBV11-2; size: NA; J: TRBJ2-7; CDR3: CASSLEWATEQYF; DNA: TGTGCCAGCAGCTTAGAATGGGCGACCGAGCAGTACTTC
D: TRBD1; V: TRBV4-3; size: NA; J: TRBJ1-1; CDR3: CASSQVAGGYTEAFF; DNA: TGCGCCAGCAGCCAAGTGGCAGGGGGATACACTGAAGCTTTCTTT
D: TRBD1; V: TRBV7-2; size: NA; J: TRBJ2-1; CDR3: CASQPGTAGINEQFF; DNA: TGTGCCAGTCAGCCCGGGACAGCAGGGATCAATGAGCAGTTCTTC
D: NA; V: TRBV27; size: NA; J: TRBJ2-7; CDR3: CASSFSPLAYEQYF; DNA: TGTGCCAGCAGTTTTTCCCCGCTAGCCTACGAGCAGTACTTC
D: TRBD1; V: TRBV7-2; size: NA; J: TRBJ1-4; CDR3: CASSFTSGGFEKLFF; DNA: TGTGCCAGCAGCTTTACATCAGGGGGCTTTGAAAAACTGTTTTTT
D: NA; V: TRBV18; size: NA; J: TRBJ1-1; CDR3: CASSPRALRGNTEAFF; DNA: TGTGCCAGCTCTCCCAGGGCCCTAAGGGGGAACACTGAAGCTTTCTTT
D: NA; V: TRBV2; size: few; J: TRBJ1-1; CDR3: CASSESGTEAFF; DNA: TGTGCCAGCAGTGAATCGGGAACTGAAGCTTTCTTT
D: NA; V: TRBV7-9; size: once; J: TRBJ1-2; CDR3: CASSLGSGYTF; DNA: TGTGCCAGCAGCTTAGGTTCGGGCTACACCTTC
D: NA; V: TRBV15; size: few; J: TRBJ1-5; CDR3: CATSRDSGGAYQPQHF; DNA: TGTGCCACCAGCAGAGATTCTGGGGGGGCTTACCAGCCCCAGCATTTT
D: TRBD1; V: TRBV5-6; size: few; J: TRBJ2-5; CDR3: CASSRGTGRETQYF; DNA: TGTGCCAGCAGCCGGGGGACAGGGAGAGAGACCCAGTACTTC
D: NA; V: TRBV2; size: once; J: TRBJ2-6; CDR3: CASSELLSPSGANVLTF; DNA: TGTGCCAGCAGTGAACTCCTATCCCCCTCTGGGGCCAACGTCCTGACTTTC
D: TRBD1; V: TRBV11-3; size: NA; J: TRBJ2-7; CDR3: CASSLSADRAYEQYF; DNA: TGTGCCAGCAGCTTATCGGCGGACAGGGCCTACGAGCAGTACTTC
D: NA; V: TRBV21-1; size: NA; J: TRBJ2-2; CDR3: CASSKAGGRDTGELFF; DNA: TGTGCCAGCAGCAAAGCTGGAGGGAGGGACACCGGGGAGCTGTTTTTT
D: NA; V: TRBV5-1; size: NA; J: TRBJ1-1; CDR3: CASTNRAGRGTEAFF; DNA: TGCGCCAGCACGAATAGGGCGGGGAGGGGGACTGAAGCTTTCTTT
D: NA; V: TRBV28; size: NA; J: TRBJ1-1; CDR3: CASSFPRLVRNTEAFF; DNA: TGTGCCAGCAGTTTCCCTCGTCTCGTCCGGAACACTGAAGCTTTCTTT
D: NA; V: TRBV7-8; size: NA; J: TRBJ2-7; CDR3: CASSLAMGAGATEQYF; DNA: TGTGCCAGCAGCTTAGCGATGGGGGCCGGGGCGACTGAGCAGTACTTC
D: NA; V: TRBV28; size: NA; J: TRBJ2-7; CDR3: CASSLYFAGENTPYEQYF; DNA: TGTGCCAGCAGTTTATACTTTGCCGGGGAAAATACCCCATACGAGCAGTACTTC
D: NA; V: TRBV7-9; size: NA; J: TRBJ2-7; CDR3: CASSSTYEQYF; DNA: TGTGCCAGCAGCTCCACCTACGAGCAGTACTTC
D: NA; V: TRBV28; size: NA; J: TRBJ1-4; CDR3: CATNTRRGAGEKLFF; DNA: TGTGCCACCAACACCCGACGGGGGGCTGGTGAAAAACTGTTTTTT
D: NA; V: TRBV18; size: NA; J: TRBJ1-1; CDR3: CASSPQGETEAFF; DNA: TGTGCCAGCTCACCACAGGGGGAGACTGAAGCTTTCTTT
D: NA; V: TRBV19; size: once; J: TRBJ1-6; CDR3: CASNDIHRSTSPLHF; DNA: TGTGCCAGTAATGACATCCACAGGTCAACTTCACCCCTCCACTTT
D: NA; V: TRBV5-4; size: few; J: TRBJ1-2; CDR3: CASSLTGGAVGYTF; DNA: TGTGCCAGCAGCTTAACTGGCGGGGCGGTTGGCTACACCTTC
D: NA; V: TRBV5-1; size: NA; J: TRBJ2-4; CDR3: CASSLVGGIQYF; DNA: TGCGCCAGCAGCTTGGTGGGAGGCATTCAGTACTTC
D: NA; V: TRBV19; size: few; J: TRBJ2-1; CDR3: CASSIDRWGIGIGEQFF; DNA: TGTGCCAGTAGTATAGATCGGTGGGGCATCGGAATAGGTGAGCAGTTCTTC
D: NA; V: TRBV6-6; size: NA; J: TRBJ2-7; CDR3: CASSYSFWHLDYEQYF; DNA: TGTGCCAGCAGTTACTCATTCTGGCACCTTGACTACGAGCAGTACTTC
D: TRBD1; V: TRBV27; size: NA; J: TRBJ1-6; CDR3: CASSLGQYNSPLHF; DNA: TGTGCCAGCAGTTTGGGACAGTATAATTCACCCCTCCACTTT
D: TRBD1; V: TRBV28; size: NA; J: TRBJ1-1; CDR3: CASSTDRGMNTEAFF; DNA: TGTGCCAGCAGTACCGACAGGGGAATGAACACTGAAGCTTTCTTT
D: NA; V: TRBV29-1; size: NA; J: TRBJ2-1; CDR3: CSGGLRLAYNEQFF; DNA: TGCAGCGGTGGGCTACGGTTAGCCTACAATGAGCAGTTCTTC
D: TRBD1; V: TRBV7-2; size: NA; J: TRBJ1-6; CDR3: CASSLADRGRSPLHF; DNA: TGTGCCAGCAGCTTAGCGGACAGGGGGCGATCACCCCTCCACTTT
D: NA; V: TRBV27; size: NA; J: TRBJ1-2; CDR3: CASSSTYRASYGYTF; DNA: TGTGCCAGCAGTTCTACTTACAGGGCCTCCTATGGCTACACCTTC
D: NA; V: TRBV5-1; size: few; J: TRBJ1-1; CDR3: CASSLVSGLTEAFF; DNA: TGCGCCAGCAGCTTGGTCTCAGGGCTGACTGAAGCTTTCTTT
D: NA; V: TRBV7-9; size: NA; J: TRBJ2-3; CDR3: CASSLVGQADTQYF; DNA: TGTGCCAGCAGCTTAGTGGGCCAGGCAGATACGCAGTATTTT
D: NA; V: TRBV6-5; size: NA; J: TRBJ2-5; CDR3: CASSYSEGYGTQYF; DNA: TGTGCCAGCAGTTACTCGGAGGGGTATGGGACCCAGTACTTC
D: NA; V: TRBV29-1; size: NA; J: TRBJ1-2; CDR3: CSVGSVVDGYTF; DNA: TGCAGCGTTGGTAGTGTGGTGGATGGCTACACCTTC